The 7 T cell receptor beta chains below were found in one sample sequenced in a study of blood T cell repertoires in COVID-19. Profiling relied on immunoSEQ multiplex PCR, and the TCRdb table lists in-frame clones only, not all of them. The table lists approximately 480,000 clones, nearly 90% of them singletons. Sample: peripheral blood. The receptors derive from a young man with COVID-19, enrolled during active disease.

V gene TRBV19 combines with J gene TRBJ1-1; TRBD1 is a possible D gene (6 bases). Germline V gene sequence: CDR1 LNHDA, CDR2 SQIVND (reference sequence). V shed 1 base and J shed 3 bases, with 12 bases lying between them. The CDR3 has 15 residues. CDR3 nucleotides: TGTGCCAGTAGTATAGGGGCAGGGGCGGACACTGAAGCTTTCTTT. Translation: CASSIGAGADTEAFF.

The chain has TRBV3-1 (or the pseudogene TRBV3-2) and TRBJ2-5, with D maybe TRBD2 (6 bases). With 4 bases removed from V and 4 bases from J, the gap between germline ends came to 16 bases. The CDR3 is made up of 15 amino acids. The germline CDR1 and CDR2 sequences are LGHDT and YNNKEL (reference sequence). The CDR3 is CASSPGVRGGETQYF. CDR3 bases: TGTGCCAGCAGCCCGGGGGTACGAGGCGGAGAGACCCAGTACTTC.

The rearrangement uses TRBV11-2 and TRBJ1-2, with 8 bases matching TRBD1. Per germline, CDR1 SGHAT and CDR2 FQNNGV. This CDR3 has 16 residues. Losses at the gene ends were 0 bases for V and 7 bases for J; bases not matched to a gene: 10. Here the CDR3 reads CASSLDQGALVGGYTF. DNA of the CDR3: TGTGCCAGCAGCTTAGACCAGGGGGCCCTGGTGGGTGGCTACACCTTC.

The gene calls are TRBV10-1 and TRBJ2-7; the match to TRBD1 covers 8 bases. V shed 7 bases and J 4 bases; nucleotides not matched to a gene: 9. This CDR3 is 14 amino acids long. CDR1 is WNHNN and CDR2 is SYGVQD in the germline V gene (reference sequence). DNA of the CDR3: TGCGCCAGCAACCGGCAGGGGGCATCGTACGAGCAGTACTTC. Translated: CASNRQGASYEQYF.

CDR3 nucleotides: TGTGCCAGCAGCCCCTCGGGTGTTAGCAATCAGCCCCAGCATTTT. Encoded protein: CASSPSGVSNQPQHF. The chain links TRBV5-5 to TRBJ1-5; D remains ambiguous. This CDR3 has 15 amino acids. CDR1 and CDR2 from the germline V gene are SGHKS and YYEKEE (reference sequence). Trimming took 4 bases from V and 0 from J, leaving 11 bases between them.

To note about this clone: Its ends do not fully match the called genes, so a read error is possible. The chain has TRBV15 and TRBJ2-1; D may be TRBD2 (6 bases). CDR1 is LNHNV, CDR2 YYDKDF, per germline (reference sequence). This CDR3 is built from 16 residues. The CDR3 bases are TGTGCCACCAGGAGAGGGGCTAGCGCCAAAGGGGAGGAGCAGTTCTTC. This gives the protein CATRRGASAKGEEQFF. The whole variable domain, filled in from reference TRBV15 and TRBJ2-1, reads DAMVIQNPRYQVTQFGKPVTLSCSQTLNHNVMYWYQQKSSQAPKLLFHYYDKDFNNEADTPDNFQSRRPNTSFCFLDIRSPGLGDTAMYLCATRRGASAKGEEQFFGPGTRLTVL.

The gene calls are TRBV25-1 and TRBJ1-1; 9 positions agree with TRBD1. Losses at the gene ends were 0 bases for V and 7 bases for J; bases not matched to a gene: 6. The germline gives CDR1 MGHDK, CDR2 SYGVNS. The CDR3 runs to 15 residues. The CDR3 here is CASSEYGTGNVEAFF. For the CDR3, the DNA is TGTGCCAGCAGTGAATATGGGACAGGGAATGTTGAAGCTTTCTTT.